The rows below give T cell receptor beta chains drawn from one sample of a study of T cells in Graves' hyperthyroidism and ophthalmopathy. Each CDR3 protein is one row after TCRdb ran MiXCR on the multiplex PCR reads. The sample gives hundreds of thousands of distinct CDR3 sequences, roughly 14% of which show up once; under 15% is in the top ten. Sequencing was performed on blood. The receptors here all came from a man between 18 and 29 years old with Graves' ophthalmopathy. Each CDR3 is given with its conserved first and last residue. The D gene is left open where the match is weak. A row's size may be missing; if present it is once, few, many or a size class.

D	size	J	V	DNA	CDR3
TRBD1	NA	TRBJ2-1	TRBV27	TGTGGCAGCAGTTTATCCCGGGACAGGGGGGACAATGAGCAGTTCTTC	CGSSLSRDRGDNEQFF
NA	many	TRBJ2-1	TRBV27	TGTGCCAGCAGTTCCGGGGGATTTTCCAATGAGCAGTTCTTC	CASSSGGFSNEQFF
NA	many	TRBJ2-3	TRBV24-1	TGTGCCACCAGTGAGGGGGTTCGTGATACGCAGTATTTT	CATSEGVRDTQYF
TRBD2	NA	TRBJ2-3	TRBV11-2	TGTGCCAGCAGCTTAGGACTAGCGGGGCCTCGACGTACGCAGTATTTT	CASSLGLAGPRRTQYF
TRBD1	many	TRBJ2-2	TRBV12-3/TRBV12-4	TGTGCCAGCAGTTCGGAGGACAGGATGGGGAACACCGGGGAGCTGTTTTTT	CASSSEDRMGNTGELFF
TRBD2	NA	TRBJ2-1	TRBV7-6	TGTGCCAGCAGCTTAAGTACTAGCGGGGGGGATGGATACAATGAGCAGTTCTTC	CASSLSTSGGDGYNEQFF
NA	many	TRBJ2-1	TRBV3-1	TGTGCCAGCAGCCATGCGACTGCTAGTGATGAGCAGTTCTTC	CASSHATASDEQFF
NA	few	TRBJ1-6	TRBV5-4	TGTGCCAGCAGCCAGGATATCAATTCACCCCTCCACTTT	CASSQDINSPLHF
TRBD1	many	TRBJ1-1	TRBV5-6	TGTGCCAGCAGCACGTGGACAGGGGAGGACACTGAAGCTTTCTTT	CASSTWTGEDTEAFF
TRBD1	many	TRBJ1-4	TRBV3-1	TGTGCCAGCAGCCAAGCGACAGGGGGCGCGGAAAAACTGTTTTTT	CASSQATGGAEKLFF
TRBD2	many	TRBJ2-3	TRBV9	TGTGCCAGCAGCGTAGGGCTAGCGGGGTCCTTGGGGGGAGATACGCAGTATTTT	CASSVGLAGSLGGDTQYF
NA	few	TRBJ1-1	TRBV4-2	TGTGCCAGCAGCCAAGATCTAGCCAACACTGAAGCTTTCTTT	CASSQDLANTEAFF
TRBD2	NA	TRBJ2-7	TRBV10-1	TGCGCCAGCAGTGAGTCGAAGGCGGGAGTTGCCTACGAGCAGTACTTC	CASSESKAGVAYEQYF
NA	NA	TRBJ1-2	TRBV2	TGTGCCAGCAGTGAACGGTTCGGAGCCCTTTATGGCTACACCTTC	CASSERFGALYGYTF
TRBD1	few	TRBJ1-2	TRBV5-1	TGCGCCAGCAGCTCAGGACAGGGGGCTGGCTATGGCTACACCTTC	CASSSGQGAGYGYTF
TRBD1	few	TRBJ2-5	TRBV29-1	TGCAGCGTTGTCCTCGTGATAGGACAGGGCCTTTTCCAAGAGACCCAGTACTTC	CSVVLVIGQGLFQETQYF
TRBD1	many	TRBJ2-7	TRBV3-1	TGTGCCAGCAGCCAAGAAGGGGGCCGCAGACCGTACGAGCAGTACTTC	CASSQEGGRRPYEQYF
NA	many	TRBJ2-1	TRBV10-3	TGTGCCATCAGTGACCCAAGACGGGGCAATGAGCAGTTCTTC	CAISDPRRGNEQFF
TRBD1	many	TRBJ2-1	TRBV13	TGTGCCAGCAGCTCCCGGACAGGATACTCCTACAATGAGCAGTTCTTC	CASSSRTGYSYNEQFF
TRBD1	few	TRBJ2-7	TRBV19	TGTGCCAGTACCGCCGGACAGGGTGCTTTCTACGAGCAGTACTTC	CASTAGQGAFYEQYF
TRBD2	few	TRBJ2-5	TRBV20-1	TGCAGTGCTAGAGATAGGTTGGGACTACAAGAGACCCAGTACTTC	CSARDRLGLQETQYF
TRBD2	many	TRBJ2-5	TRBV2	TGTGCCAGCACCCCCGGGACTAGCGGGCGGCGAGAGACCCAGTACTTC	CASTPGTSGRRETQYF
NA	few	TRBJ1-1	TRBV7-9	TGTGCCAGCAGCAATGAGGGACGGGAGGTGATGAACACTGAAGCTTTCTTT	CASSNEGREVMNTEAFF
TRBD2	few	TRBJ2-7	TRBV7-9	TGTGCCAGCAGCTTAGTACGGACTAGCGGGGGGCCCAGCCTGTCCTACGAGCAGTACTTC	CASSLVRTSGGPSLSYEQYF
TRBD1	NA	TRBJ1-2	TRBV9	TGTGCCAGCAGCGGGGGGGGGACAGATATTAACTATGGCTACACCTTC	CASSGGGTDINYGYTF
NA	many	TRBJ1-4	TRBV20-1	TGCAGTGCTAGGGAACACAGGGAAAAACTGTTTTTT	CSAREHREKLFF
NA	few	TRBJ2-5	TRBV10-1	TGCGCCAGCAGTGCGGACAGCGGATACACCCAGTACTTC	CASSADSGYTQYF
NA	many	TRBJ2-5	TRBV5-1	TGCGCCAGCAGCTTGGCCATGGGGCAAGAGACCCAGTACTTC	CASSLAMGQETQYF
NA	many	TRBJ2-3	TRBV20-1	TGCAGTGCTAGAGAACCAAGCACAGATACGCAGTATTTT	CSAREPSTDTQYF
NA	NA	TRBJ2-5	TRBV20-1	TGCAGTGCAGGCGGGCCGGGGGCTAGTTACCAAGAGACCCAGTACTTC	CSAGGPGASYQETQYF
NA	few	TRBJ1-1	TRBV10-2	TGCGCCAGACGGGCCGACTGGAACACTGAAGCTTTCTTT	CARRADWNTEAFF
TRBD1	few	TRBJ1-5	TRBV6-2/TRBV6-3	TGTGCCAGCAGTTACCACAAAAAGAACGACAGGGGGCTTTTCAATCAGCCCCAGCATTTT	CASSYHKKNDRGLFNQPQHF
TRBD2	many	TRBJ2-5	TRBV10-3	TGTGCCATCAGTGAGTCTCAGGCTAGCGGGGAGACCCAGTACTTC	CAISESQASGETQYF
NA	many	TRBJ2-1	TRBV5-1	TGCGCCAGCAGCCAGACGGATTACAATGAGCAGTTCTTC	CASSQTDYNEQFF
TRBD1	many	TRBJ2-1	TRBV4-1	TGCGCCAGCAGCCAAGAGGAGGGACAGGGATACAATGAGCAGTTCTTC	CASSQEEGQGYNEQFF
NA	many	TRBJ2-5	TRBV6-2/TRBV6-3	TGTGCCACGGAAGGTCGGGGTGTGGAGACCCAGTACTTC	CATEGRGVETQYF
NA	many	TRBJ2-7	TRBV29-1	TGCAGCGTTGAGTGGGGCATCTCCTACGAGCAGTACTTC	CSVEWGISYEQYF
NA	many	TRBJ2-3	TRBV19	TGTGCCAGTAGATCGGGAGCGGGCACAGATACGCAGTATTTT	CASRSGAGTDTQYF
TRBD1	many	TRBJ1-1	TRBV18	TGTGCCAGCTCACCACCGTCTTACAGGGGCACTGAAGCTTTCTTT	CASSPPSYRGTEAFF
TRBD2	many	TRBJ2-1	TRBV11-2	TGTGCCAGCAGCCCGGCGGGGGGAGGGCTGGGAGAGCAGTTCTTC	CASSPAGGGLGEQFF
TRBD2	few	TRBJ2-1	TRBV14	TGTGCCAGCAGCACACTAGCGGGAGGTCGAGGTGGTTCCTACAATGAGCAGTTCTTC	CASSTLAGGRGGSYNEQFF
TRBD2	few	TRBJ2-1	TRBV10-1	TGCGCCAGCAGTGAAGCCCTGACTAGCCCTTACAATGAGCAGTTCTTC	CASSEALTSPYNEQFF
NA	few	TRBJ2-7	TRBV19	TGTGCCAGTAGTATATCCCGACAGGCCGGGAGGTACGAGCAGTACTTC	CASSISRQAGRYEQYF
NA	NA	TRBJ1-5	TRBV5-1	TGCGCCAGCAGCTTGGCAGGGGAGAGCAATCAGCCCCAGCATTTT	CASSLAGESNQPQHF
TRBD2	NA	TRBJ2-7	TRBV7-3	TGTGCCGGCAGCTTAAGCGGGAGCGGCTACGAGCAGTACTTC	CAGSLSGSGYEQYF
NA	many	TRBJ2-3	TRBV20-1	TGCAGTGCTTCTGCGGGGTTCACAGATACGCAGTATTTT	CSASAGFTDTQYF
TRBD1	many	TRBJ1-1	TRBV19	TGTGCCAGTACCTTATACGGGATGGACAGGGGGCCAGCTTTCTTT	CASTLYGMDRGPAFF
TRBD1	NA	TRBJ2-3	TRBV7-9	TGTGCCAGCAGCTCTGGGACAGGGAGCTCAGATACGCAGTATTTT	CASSSGTGSSDTQYF
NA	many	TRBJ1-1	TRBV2	TGTGCCAGCAGGCGTCAGGGAGGCACTGAAGCTTTCTTT	CASRRQGGTEAFF
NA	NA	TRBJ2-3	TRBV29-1	TGCAGCGCTGAAGCCTTTACCTCGGTCCGCGCAGATACGCAGTATTTT	CSAEAFTSVRADTQYF
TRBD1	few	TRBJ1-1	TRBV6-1	TGTGCCAGCAGTACCCGACAGGGCATGAACACTGAAGCTTTCTTT	CASSTRQGMNTEAFF
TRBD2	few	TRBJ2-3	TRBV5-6	TGTGCCAGCAGCTTGTATCTAGCGGGGGAAAGCACAGATACGCAGTATTTT	CASSLYLAGESTDTQYF
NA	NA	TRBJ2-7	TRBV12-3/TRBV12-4	TGTGCCAGCAGTTTGACACTACACTCCTACGAGCAGTACTTC	CASSLTLHSYEQYF
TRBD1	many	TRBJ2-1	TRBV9	TGTGCCAGCAGCGTAGGCCAGGGGGCGGGCAATGAGCAGTTCTTC	CASSVGQGAGNEQFF
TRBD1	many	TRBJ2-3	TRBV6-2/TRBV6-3	TGTGCCAGCAGTTACTGGGACAGACCCACAGATACGCAGTATTTT	CASSYWDRPTDTQYF
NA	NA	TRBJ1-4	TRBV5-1	TGCGCCAGCAGCTTGGCCTTGTTGGCAGGCCCTAATGAAAAACTGTTTTTT	CASSLALLAGPNEKLFF
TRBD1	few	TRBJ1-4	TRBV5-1	TGCGCCAGCAGCTTGGATCCTCTGGGACAGTGGAATGAAAAACTGTTTTTT	CASSLDPLGQWNEKLFF